This section outlines one T cell receptor beta chain sequence together with its context. Its antigen is undetermined. Found in a library prepared for alpha chains, this beta chain is an off-target read, and its abundance has little meaning. This sample was taken from a study of spatial heterogeneity in lung cancer. Study-level background: Sequences of the beta chain were consistently detected in greater numbers than alpha-chain sequences. Strong correlation linked TCR transcript counts in tumor regions to a T cell module score derived from matched bulk RNA-seq. Broader study findings: Tumoral mutation counts were tracked by counts of expanded intratumoral alpha and beta TCRs.

TCRdb passed the 5' RACE reads through MiXCR, listing each CDR3 protein once. In the table there are 7,500 to 10,000 distinct CDR3 sequences, approximately 53% of which are singletons. The time point: sample taken at primary tumor resection. Without sorting, whole RNA was sequenced from tumor, nontumor lung or frozen PBMC. Germline V gene sequence: CDR1 SGDLS, CDR2 YYNGEE. This CDR3 contains 17 residues. Trimming pared 4 bases from V and 1 base from J, leaving 19 bases between. This sequence joins TRBV9 and TRBJ2-3, with TRBD1 as a possible D gene (6 bases). The sequencing used lung tumor tissue, collected at surgery. The clonotype was recovered from a female donor with early-stage non-small cell lung cancer. The CDR3: CASSPSRSTGRTDTQYF. The DNA of the CDR3 is TGTGCCAGCAGCCCCAGTAGATCAACAGGGCGCACAGATACGCAGTATTTT.